These T cell receptor beta chains were read from a single sample in a study of blood T cell repertoires in COVID-19. Assay used: immunoSEQ multiplex PCR; TCRdb lists only in-frame clones, some missing. The repertoire consists of some 98,000 clones, with 82% occurring once and the leading ten covering approximately 11%. Source material: peripheral blood. The source is a man between 70 and 80 years old with active or convalescent COVID-19. The CDR3 runs from the conserved cysteine through the conserved F or W. The order of the fields is V gene, D gene, J gene, clone size, CDR3 DNA, CDR3 protein. The D gene is left open where the match is weak. Rows give clone size only sometimes, using once, few, many, or a class for an expanded clone.

V: TRBV6-2/TRBV6-3; D: -; J: TRBJ2-1; size: -; DNA: TGTGCCAGCAGCTCCGGGACACTCAGAAGATACAATGAGCAGTTCTTC; CDR3: CASSSGTLRRYNEQFF
V: TRBV30; D: TRBD1; J: TRBJ1-2; size: -; DNA: TGTGCCTGGAGTGAAATAGGACAGGGGCTGGTCGGCTACACCTTC; CDR3: CAWSEIGQGLVGYTF
V: TRBV5-5; D: -; J: TRBJ2-7; size: few; DNA: TGTGCCAGCAGCTTGAGGGGTCAGCGGGCTTACGAGCAGTACTTC; CDR3: CASSLRGQRAYEQYF
V: TRBV5-6; D: -; J: TRBJ2-6; size: -; DNA: TGTGCCAGCAGCTATCGACAGGTTCTGTCTGGGGCCAACGTCCTGACTTTC; CDR3: CASSYRQVLSGANVLTF
V: TRBV18; D: TRBD2; J: TRBJ2-1; size: -; DNA: TGTGCCAGCTCACCACGTACCCTAGCGGGGGCCCCAGGGGAGCAGTTCTTC; CDR3: CASSPRTLAGAPGEQFF
V: TRBV7-6; D: TRBD2; J: TRBJ2-7; size: -; DNA: TGTGCCAGCGCCGTGACTAGCGGAGCCTACGAGCAGTACTTC; CDR3: CASAVTSGAYEQYF
V: TRBV7-2; D: -; J: TRBJ2-3; size: -; DNA: TGTGCCAGCAGCTCACCTGGGACAAGATCAGATACGCAGTATTTT; CDR3: CASSSPGTRSDTQYF
V: TRBV2; D: TRBD2; J: TRBJ2-5; size: -; DNA: TGTGCCAGCAGTGAACGGAGCGGGGGGGGCGGGCTAAAGACCCAGTACTTC; CDR3: CASSERSGGGGLKTQYF
V: TRBV7-8; D: TRBD1; J: TRBJ2-2; size: -; DNA: TGTGCCAGCAGCTTTAGGACAGGGTTCACCGGGGAGCTGTTTTTT; CDR3: CASSFRTGFTGELFF
V: TRBV7-2; D: -; J: TRBJ2-1; size: -; DNA: TGTGCCAGCAGGACCGGAGGGGATGAGCAGTTCTTC; CDR3: CASRTGGDEQFF
V: TRBV27; D: TRBD1; J: TRBJ2-7; size: -; DNA: TGTGCCAGCACTGAAGGGGGCGCTTCCCTCGGCGAGCAGTACTTC; CDR3: CASTEGGASLGEQYF
V: TRBV14; D: -; J: TRBJ2-6; size: once; DNA: TGTGCCAGCAGCCAAGAAAGCGGCTGGGCAGATCACTCTGGGGCCAACGTCCTGACTTTC; CDR3: CASSQESGWADHSGANVLTF
V: TRBV10-3; D: TRBD1; J: TRBJ2-5; size: -; DNA: TGTGCCATCAGTGTGGGGACAGGAGAGACCCAGTACTTC; CDR3: CAISVGTGETQYF
V: TRBV6-2/TRBV6-3; D: -; J: TRBJ1-1; size: once; DNA: TGTGCCAGCAGTTACACAGGGTTAGCCACTGAAGCTTTCTTT; CDR3: CASSYTGLATEAFF
V: TRBV7-9; D: TRBD1; J: TRBJ1-2; size: -; DNA: TGTGCCAGCAGCTTCGGACAGGGACTTAACTATGGCTACACCTTC; CDR3: CASSFGQGLNYGYTF
V: TRBV7-9; D: -; J: TRBJ1-2; size: -; DNA: TGTGCCAGCAGCTTCGGCGGATATGGCTACACCTTC; CDR3: CASSFGGYGYTF
V: TRBV6-2/TRBV6-3; D: -; J: TRBJ1-2; size: -; DNA: TGTGCCAGCAGTTCTTTGACATCATCCTATGGCTACACCTTC; CDR3: CASSSLTSSYGYTF